This T cell receptor beta chain comes out of a study of cytomegalovirus exposure and HLA in healthy donors. In its sample, this clone was seen once. Its antigen is currently unknown. Germline CDR1 and CDR2: MNHNY and SVGAGI (reference sequence). This CDR3 region has 12 residues. Donors counted as nominally healthy when sampled, yet unrecorded immune exposures were likely. Amplification used 60 Vbeta primers and 13 Jbeta primers. In the authors' workflow: As a later analysis found, there were tens of millions of unique TCR beta chains, of which 8.5 million to 13 million were shared. Clones were sequenced by immunoSEQ multiplex PCR, and TCRdb holds only the in-frame ones, with some missing. V, J and clone size were drawn from that table, and D and trimming were deduced from the DNA. This table holds some 140,000 clones, around 80% found once. Study results and caveats: V- and J-gene trimming of TCR beta was linked (in a later analysis) to a missense DCLRE1C variant. Another analysis was done later, and it associated roughly 15,000 TCR beta sequences with HLA alleles at 0.05 false discovery rate.

The clonotype originates from a female donor in good health and CMV-seropositive. The sequenced material came from PBMCs. The chain employs TRBV6-6 and TRBJ2-7; 11 nucleotides match TRBD1. Here the CDR3 reads CAAGTGGYEQYF. In nucleotides, the CDR3 is TGTGCTGCCGGGACAGGGGGCTACGAGCAGTACTTC.